The present T cell receptor beta chain was sequenced within a study of blood T cell repertoires in COVID-19. On the study more broadly: Samples came from the United States, Italy and Spain, spanning acute and convalescent COVID-19. From T cells, B-cell-depleted T cells, or PBMCs came the material, which was cDNA or gDNA.

Germline V gene data show CDR1 as SGDLS and CDR2 as YYNGEE. V lost 1 base to trimming and J lost 4 bases, with 8 bases between them. This CDR3 is 13 amino acids long. Original processing methods: Researchers report that nucleated cell counts were estimated from reference gene primer amplification. Using immunoSEQ multiplex PCR, the repertoire was profiled, and TCRdb retains in-frame clones only, with some absent. D and trimming come from the DNA, and the V and J calls and clone size come from that table. The table shows tens of thousands of clones, with 83% occurring only once. This chain joins TRBV9 and TRBJ1-1; D is unresolved. Material: peripheral blood. The sequence derives from a woman aged 60-75 years with acute or convalescent COVID-19. CDR3 sequence: CASSVHGSTEAFF. Written as DNA, the CDR3 is TGTGCCAGCAGCGTACATGGGAGCACTGAAGCTTTCTTT.